These 2 T cell receptor beta chains were sequenced from one sample in a study of blood T cell repertoires in COVID-19. Clones were read by immunoSEQ multiplex PCR, and TCRdb kept only the in-frame ones, dropping some. The sample has roughly 86,000 clones; around three quarters are singletons. Source material: peripheral blood. Source of these receptors: a man aged 45 to 65 who had recovered from COVID-19.

This clone was observed a few times. The chain couples TRBV11-2 to TRBJ2-7; 8 nucleotides agree with TRBD2. Germline V gene lookup returns CDR1 SGHAT and CDR2 FQNNGV. The V and J ends lost 4 bases and 6 bases, in that order; junction bases with no gene match: 11. The CDR3 consists of 15 residues. CDR3 residues: CASSSLSGTSLEQYF. In nucleotides, the CDR3 is TGTGCCAGCAGCTCTTTATCCGGGACTAGTCTCGAGCAGTACTTC.

The chain recombines TRBV10-2 with TRBJ2-5; 12 positions match TRBD1. The CDR3 is 15 amino acids. The germline V gene has CDR1 WSHSY and CDR2 SAAADI. The V gene end was trimmed by 6 bases and the J gene end by 5 bases; junction bases not matched to a gene: 7. The CDR3 nucleotides read TGCGCCAGCAGGGGGACAGGGGGCTTTATGGAGACCCAGTACTTC. Translation gives CASRGTGGFMETQYF.